This passage covers 18 T cell receptor beta chains from one sample sequenced in a study of blood T cell repertoires in COVID-19. Profiled with immunoSEQ multiplex PCR; TCRdb holds only in-frame clones, not every one. The sample has approximately 400,000 clones; roughly four fifths are singletons. Material for sequencing was PBMCs or T cells enriched from blood (not recorded which). The receptors were sampled from a woman aged 50 to 65 who had recovered from COVID-19.

This chain links TRBV4-1 with TRBJ1-1; D is unclear. The V gene's germline CDR1 is MGHRA and CDR2 YSYEKL. The CDR3 extends over 15 amino acids. Trimming shortened V by 0 bases and J by 4 bases, and 12 bases separated the two germline ends. Here the CDR3 reads CASSQEGTEGTEAFF. In DNA form, the CDR3 reads TGCGCCAGCAGCCAAGAAGGCACCGAGGGCACTGAAGCTTTCTTT.

The gene calls are TRBV12-5 and TRBJ2-7; TRBD2 aligns across 12 bases. The junction had 7 bases not matched to a gene; V was cut back by 5 bases and J by 2 bases. The CDR3 has 16 residues. Germline-derived CDR1 and CDR2 are LGHNT and FRNRAP. CDR3 bases: TGTGCTAGTGGTCCTCCCTCTAGCGGGGGGGCCTACGAGCAGTACTTC. It translates to CASGPPSSGGAYEQYF.

J is TRBJ1-2 and V is TRBV13, with D unresolved. This CDR3 has 13 residues. Germline loops: CDR1 PRHDT, CDR2 FYEKMQ (reference sequence). The V gene lost 7 bases and the J gene lost 7 bases, with 16 bases spanning the gap. The CDR3 region has the DNA TGTGCCAGCACTGGGGTAACGGGGAGTGGCTACACCTTC. Its translation is CASTGVTGSGYTF.

As to this clone: At one boundary the junction diverges from the germline segment, which might be a read error. The chain is built from TRBV18 and TRBJ1-2; the D gene is possibly TRBD1 (5 bases). This CDR3 contains 12 residues. CDR1 is KGHSH and CDR2 is LQKENI in the germline V gene. The CDR3 is CASSHADSPQAF. CDR3 nucleotide sequence: TGTGCCAGCTCACACGCAGACAGTCCTCAGGCCTTC.

The table lists this clone with a few counts. This rearrangement joins TRBV21-1 to TRBJ2-1; the table's D call of TRBD2 was not tested on the DNA. TRBV21-1 constitutes a pseudogene. CDR3 length: 17 residues. The CDR3 nucleotides read TGTGCCAGCAGCAAAGCTGGGACGGGAGGGCCGGGGGGAGAGCAGTTCTTC. This encodes CASSKAGTGGPGGEQFF.

This sequence joins TRBV6-2 or TRBV6-3 and TRBJ2-3; TRBD2 might be the D (6 bases). V gave up 2 bases and J gave up 0 bases, with 9 bases separating them. The germline V gene has CDR1 MNHEY and CDR2 SVGEGT. There are 15 residues in the CDR3. The CDR3 reads CASSYGSGSTDTQYF. CDR3 in DNA: TGTGCCAGCAGTTACGGGAGCGGGAGCACAGATACGCAGTATTTT.

This clone appeared a single time. The chain is built from TRBV7-2 and TRBJ1-5; 9 positions match TRBD1. Germline-derived CDR1 and CDR2 are SGHTA and FQGNSA. V lost 4 bases, J lost 6 bases, and 7 bases stayed unmatched. This CDR3 comprises 15 residues. CDR3 nucleotide sequence: TGTGCCAGCAGCTATTGGACAGGGGAAGGTCAGCCCCAGCATTTT. Translating gives CASSYWTGEGQPQHF.

The rearrangement joins TRBV2 to TRBJ1-3; D is possibly TRBD1 (5 bases). This CDR3 has 15 residues. Germline lookup yields CDR1 SNHLY and CDR2 FYNNEI. Trimming cost V 2 bases and J 0 bases, with 8 bases left between them. The CDR3 DNA is TGTGCCAGCAGTGAACGGCAGGGCTCTGGAAACACCATATATTTT. This translates into CASSERQGSGNTIYF.

The rearrangement joins TRBV19 to TRBJ1-2, with TRBD1 matching over 10 bases. CDR3 length: 14 residues. Trimming at V came to 7 bases and at J to 7 bases, leaving 9 bases not matched to a gene. Germline V lookup: CDR1 LNHDA, CDR2 SQIVND (reference sequence). The CDR3 region has the DNA TGTGCCAGTACCTGGACAGGGGGAAGTGCTGGCTACACCTTC. This encodes CASTWTGGSAGYTF.

The chain is built from TRBV6-1 and TRBJ1-1; 10 nucleotides align to TRBD1. Germline CDR1 and CDR2: MNHNS and SASEGT. CDR3 length: 15 amino acids. V lost 2 bases to trimming and J lost 5 bases; unmatched junction nucleotides: 5. CDR3 loop: CASSEYGQGGTEAFF. The CDR3 nucleotides are TGTGCCAGCAGTGAATATGGACAGGGGGGAACTGAAGCTTTCTTT.

The genes are TRBV5-4 and TRBJ2-1; 16 positions match TRBD2. Per the germline V gene, CDR1 is SGHNT and CDR2 is YYREEE (reference sequence). V shed 4 bases, J shed 8 bases, and the junction held 12 bases outside the gene matches. The CDR3 has 18 residues. Written as DNA, the CDR3 is TGTGCCAGCAGCCCCGGGACTAGCGGGAGGGCCGGTATTTATGAGCAGTTCTTC. Amino acids: CASSPGTSGRAGIYEQFF.

With regard to this clone: The junction shows a germline mismatch at one end, possibly a read error. The rearrangement joins TRBV7-9 to TRBJ2-2, with TRBD2 identical over 12 bases. From germline, CDR1 is SEHNR and CDR2 FQNEAQ (reference sequence). This CDR3 region has 14 residues. The CDR3 region has the DNA TGTGCCAGCAGCCTAGCGGGAGGGAGTCTGGAGCTGTTTTTT. It is translated as CASSLAGGSLELFF.

This chain uses TRBV6-5 with TRBJ1-1; 8 bases are shared with TRBD1. The V and J ends lost 11 bases and 4 bases, in that order; junction bases with no gene match: 6. Germline V gene data show CDR1 as MNHEY and CDR2 as SVGAGI. The CDR3 consists of 12 residues. The CDR3 protein is CAATGGSTEAFF. The CDR3 nucleotides read TGTGCCGCCACAGGGGGTAGCACTGAAGCTTTCTTT.

CDR3 DNA: TGTGCCAGCAGTTTCTCAACAGCAGGGTGGGATGGCTACACCTTC. It translates to CASSFSTAGWDGYTF. The chain joins TRBV27 to TRBJ1-2, with D perhaps matching TRBD1 (5 bases). There are 15 residues in the CDR3. The V and J ends lost 3 bases and 6 bases respectively, with 17 bases between them. In germline, CDR1 is MNHEY, CDR2 SMNVEV (reference sequence).

This rearrangement joins TRBV2 to TRBJ2-4; TRBD2 aligns across 8 bases. The CDR3 consists of 17 residues. Germline values: CDR1 SNHLY, CDR2 FYNNEI. V shed 6 bases, J shed 8 bases, and the junction held 18 bases outside the gene matches. DNA of the CDR3: TGTGCCAGCAGAGGCTTGGGGGCGGCGGGAGGAAAGGACATTCAGTACTTC. It yields the protein CASRGLGAAGGKDIQYF.

This clone was seen ten or more times. The J gene is TRBJ2-7, the V gene TRBV6-2 or TRBV6-3; D is perhaps TRBD1 (6 bases). This CDR3 has 15 residues. CDR1 is MNHEY, CDR2 SVGEGT, per germline. The V and J ends lost 0 bases and 3 bases respectively, with 12 bases between them. CDR3 protein: CASSYSSGHGYEQYF. The CDR3 coding sequence is TGTGCCAGCAGTTACTCCTCGGGACACGGCTACGAGCAGTACTTC.

The chain has TRBV4-2 and TRBJ2-5; D is uncertain. V was clipped by 2 bases and J by 5 bases, with 9 bases between them. Per the germline V gene, CDR1 is LGHNA and CDR2 is YNFKEQ. CDR3 length: 13 amino acids. Here the CDR3 reads CASSQFSAETQYF. DNA of the CDR3: TGTGCCAGCAGCCAATTCTCCGCGGAGACCCAGTACTTC.

The V and J genes are TRBV30 and TRBJ2-2, with D tentatively TRBD1 (6 bases). Looked up from germline, CDR1 is GTSNPN and CDR2 is SVGIG (reference sequence). Between the trimmed V and J ends, which lost 3 bases and 7 bases, there was a span of 12 bases. CDR3 length: 13 amino acids. CDR3 sequence: CAWRTNRDGELFF. In DNA, the CDR3 is TGTGCCTGGAGGACCAACAGGGACGGGGAGCTGTTTTTT.